The T cell receptor beta chain described here comes from a study of T-cell reconstitution after alpha-beta-depleted transplantation in children. The CDR3 is 15 residues long. The germline V gene has CDR1 SQVTM and CDR2 ANQGSEA. Trimming cost V 1 base and J 2 bases; bases outside gene matches: 7. Findings and limits, study-wide: Reported findings indicate that, about two months after transplant, alpha-beta T cells came from several hundred expanded clones, which were derived from non-depleted graft cells.

The TCRbeta library incorporated unique molecular identifiers. TCRdb re-analysed the PCR reads in MiXCR, keeping a single row per CDR3 protein. This repertoire shows around 440,000 distinct CDR3 sequences, 15% to 20% found once; its top ten account for 29%. Comments on this clonotype: Its antigen is still unknown.

The sequence came from a boy younger than two who had a stem cell transplant for Wiskott-Aldrich syndrome, so the T cells may come from the graft donor. The specimen was PBMCs, mostly from graft donor cells, collected 360 days after TCRalphabeta/CD19-depleted stem cell transplant. The chain combines TRBV29-1 with TRBJ2-7; 8 bases match TRBD1. CDR3 nucleotide sequence: TGCAGCGTTGAAGGGGCTGGACAGGGCGCCTACGAGCAGTACTTC. It codes for CSVEGAGQGAYEQYF.